This entry is about one T cell receptor beta chain. Its cognate antigen is unknown. The data derive from a study of PD-1 blockade in classical Hodgkin lymphoma. As for time point: cycle 4 day 1 (C4D1), after about 6 weeks of nivolumab. Each of the patients experienced relapse following autologous stem cell transplantation, and their brentuximab vedotin exposure differed. Only in-frame clones appear in the TCRdb table, and some are missing; sequencing was by immunoSEQ multiplex PCR. Among 19,000 or so clones listed, approximately 80% were seen once. Study-wide findings and caveats: Possibly reflecting disease activity or prior therapy, repertoire differences have causes that remain undefined. In CD4+ cells, TCR diversity went up significantly by C4D1, but in CD8+ cells it did not. TCR diversity at baseline was reported to be reduced in newly diagnosed patients relative to healthy donors.

The germline V gene encodes CDR1 MGHRA and CDR2 YSYEKL. Between the trimmed V and J ends, which lost 1 base and 1 base, there was a span of 10 bases. The CDR3 contains 15 residues. This chain connects TRBV4-1 to TRBJ1-1; D unclear. Source: peripheral blood mononuclear cells (PBMCs), taken before the fourth cycle of nivolumab. This sequence was found in a human donor with classical Hodgkin lymphoma. DNA of the CDR3: TGCGCCAGCAGCCAAGTCTTCACGGGGAACACTGAAGCTTTCTTT. Its protein is CASSQVFTGNTEAFF.